These T cell receptor beta chains were read from a single sample in a study of blood T cell repertoires in COVID-19. Assay used: immunoSEQ multiplex PCR; TCRdb lists only in-frame clones, some missing. The sample yields some 200,000 clones, approximately 90% seen once. Sequencing used PBMCs or T cells enriched from blood (not recorded which). These receptors were collected from a man aged 18 to 30 with acute COVID-19. Each CDR3 is given with its conserved first and last residue. Fields, in order: clone size, V gene, CDR3 protein. The size entry is marked missing in some rows and otherwise reads once, few, many or a size class.

>.|TRBV30
CAWSLGRNYGYTF
>.|TRBV5-1
CASSVLAGDPEQFF
>once|TRBV4-2
CASSDRGETQYF
>.|TRBV2
CASSEQGGNTEAFF
>.|TRBV4-1
CASSHPRQGANGYTF
>.|TRBV2
CASTGDSYEQYF
>.|TRBV2
CASLRGRRNEQFF
>.|TRBV12-3/TRBV12-4
CASSQDRDQPQHF
>.|TRBV7-9
CASSPSTSGQETQYF
>.|TRBV9
CASSAGDRVATEAFF
>.|TRBV5-5
CASSGAELAGGFVDEQFF
>.|TRBV27
CASTPQGGRPSEPQHF
>.|TRBV6-2/TRBV6-3
CASSYSIEGEGTSSYNEQFF
>.|TRBV6-5
CASIAGGDTGELFF
>.|TRBV15
CATSRGGGSYGYTF